This T cell receptor (beta chain) was found in a study of Graves' ophthalmopathy and Graves' hyperthyroidism. In its sample, this clonotype was seen many times. What it recognizes is unknown. It was from about 10 ml of fresh peripheral blood that the PBMCs came. Amplifying from RNA transcripts, the study obtained TCR beta CDR3 regions. HTBI primers primed a first-round RT-PCR, and a second-round multiplex PCR followed. MiXCR, run by TCRdb on the multiplex PCR reads, gives a single entry per CDR3 protein. The table has tens of thousands of distinct CDR3 sequences, less than 65% seen once. Study results and limitations: A model of 13 signatures distinguished ophthalmopathy from stable hyperthyroidism at around 90% sensitivity and roughly 81% specificity.

Trimming cost V 1 base and J 0 bases, with 7 bases left between them. The CDR3 has 14 amino acids. The germline V gene encodes CDR1 SGHTA and CDR2 FQGNSA. The sequenced sample was peripheral blood. This sequence was found in an adult woman with Graves' ophthalmopathy. The genes are TRBV7-2 and TRBJ2-7; no definite D call. The CDR3 sequence: CASSLEWNSYEQYF. DNA of the CDR3: TGTGCCAGCAGCTTAGAATGGAACTCCTACGAGCAGTACTTC.